The 28 T cell receptor beta chains below come from one sample, sequenced in a study of cytomegalovirus exposure and HLA in healthy donors. Both 60 Vbeta primers and 13 Jbeta primers went into the PCR. Using immunoSEQ multiplex PCR, the repertoire was profiled, and TCRdb retains in-frame clones only, with some absent. The data hold roughly 200,000 clones, with over 75% observed a single time. Material for sequencing was PBMCs. The receptors shown here come from a woman in her twenties or thirties in good health and CMV-seronegative.

The J gene is TRBJ2-7, the V gene TRBV4-1; 13 positions match TRBD2. The CDR3 runs to 16 residues. CDR1 and CDR2 from the germline V gene are MGHRA and YSYEKL. V was clipped by 4 bases and J by 2 bases; unmatched bases: 5. CDR3 nucleotides: TGCGCCAGCAGCCTAGGGACTAGCGGGGAACCCTACGAGCAGTACTTC. Protein sequence: CASSLGTSGEPYEQYF.

The chain carries TRBV15 and TRBJ2-5; 8 bases line up with TRBD2. The DNA end favors TRBJ2-7, so the J call may be wrong. The germline CDR1 and CDR2 sequences are LNHNV and YYDKDF (reference sequence). The CDR3 covers 16 residues. Written as DNA, the CDR3 is TGTGCCACCAGCGGCACTTCTAGCGGGTGGGTCGGCGAGCAGTACTTC. It translates to CATSGTSSGWVGEQYF.

This chain uses TRBV19 with TRBJ2-3, with a weak D call TRBD2 (7 bases). Germline V gene data show CDR1 as LNHDA and CDR2 as SQIVND (reference sequence). CDR3 size: 18 residues. The V end was cut by 4 bases, the J end by 3 bases, with 23 bases between. This chain's CDR3 is CASSKAAGVAGFTDTQYF. DNA of the CDR3: TGTGCCAGTAGTAAGGCGGCAGGGGTAGCGGGCTTTACAGATACGCAGTATTTT. Full variable domain (rest looked up from reference TRBV19 and TRBJ2-3): DGGITQSPKYLFRKEGQNVTLSCEQNLNHDAMYWYRQDPGQGLRLIYYSQIVNDFQKGDIAEGYSVSREKKESFPLTVTSAQKNPTAFYLCASSKAAGVAGFTDTQYFGPGTRLTVL.

The chain has TRBV7-9 and TRBJ2-7; D perhaps matches TRBD1 (5 bases). Trimming removed 2 bases from V and 5 bases from J, with 10 bases in between. Germline CDR1 is SEHNR and CDR2 is FQNEAQ (reference sequence). The CDR3 spans 13 residues. CDR3 DNA: TGTGCCAGCAGCTTAACCCAGGGAAACGAGCAGTACTTC. As protein: CASSLTQGNEQYF.

Of note for this clone: Other DNA sequences within the sample encode an identical CDR3. The V gene is TRBV9, the J gene TRBJ1-1; perhaps TRBD1 as D (6 bases). The CDR3 length is 14 residues. The V end lost 0 bases, the J end lost 1 base, and 7 bases lay between the germline ends. Germline CDR1 reads SGDLS; CDR2 reads YYNGEE. This CDR3 is CASSVGGQNTEAFF. The CDR3 nucleotides are TGTGCCAGCAGCGTAGGGGGGCAGAACACTGAAGCTTTCTTT.

J is TRBJ2-7 and V is TRBV27, with 11 bases lining up with TRBD1. The CDR3 totals 14 residues. The V gene end was trimmed by 6 bases and the J gene end by 7 bases; junction bases not matched to a gene: 8. Germline CDR1 reads MNHEY; CDR2 reads SMNVEV (reference sequence). The CDR3 here is CASSRGQGVDEQYF. In DNA, the CDR3 is TGTGCCAGCAGCCGGGGACAGGGGGTGGATGAGCAGTACTTC.

The chain recombines TRBV19 with TRBJ2-7, with D hard to call. The CDR3 length is 14 residues. Deletions cut 3 bases from V and 1 base from J, with 10 bases between. Germline V gene lookup returns CDR1 LNHDA and CDR2 SQIVND (reference sequence). The CDR3 sequence: CASSIRHSSYEQYF. DNA of the CDR3: TGTGCCAGTAGTATTCGGCACAGTTCCTACGAGCAGTACTTC.

This clone turned up a few times. This chain connects TRBV5-1 to TRBJ2-1; perhaps TRBD2 as D (7 bases). Germline V gene data show CDR1 as SGHRS and CDR2 as YFSETQ. The CDR3 consists of 15 residues. V gave up 4 bases and J gave up 2 bases, with 13 bases separating them. CDR3 nucleotide sequence: TGCGCCAGCAGCCAAGGAGGGGGGGCCTACAATGAGCAGTTCTTC. This encodes CASSQGGGAYNEQFF.

About this clone itself: Other nucleotide sequences from this sample produce the same CDR3. The rearrangement links TRBV29-1 to TRBJ2-1; 7 bases fit TRBD1. The CDR3 is 13 amino acids. The germline CDR1 and CDR2 sequences are SQVTM and ANQGSEA. With V trimmed by 6 bases and J by 0 bases, 2 bases remained unmatched. The CDR3 nucleotides read TGCAGCGTGACAGGGAGCTCCTACAATGAGCAGTTCTTC. It yields the protein CSVTGSSYNEQFF.

The chain recombines TRBV9 with TRBJ1-6; D possibly corresponds to TRBD1 (5 bases). This CDR3 comprises 17 residues. The germline V and J ends were trimmed by 2 bases and 1 base, with 13 bases remaining between them. Looked up from germline, CDR1 is SGDLS and CDR2 is YYNGEE. The CDR3 loop reads CASSVGQGRSYNSPLHF. The CDR3 DNA is TGTGCCAGCAGCGTCGGTCAGGGAAGGTCCTATAATTCACCCCTCCACTTT.

The sample holds many counts of this clone. The chain joins TRBV28 to TRBJ1-2, with D unresolved. Germline V gene lookup returns CDR1 MDHEN and CDR2 SYDVKM. CDR3 length equals 13 residues. Trimming removed 7 bases from V and 5 bases from J, with 14 bases in between. CDR3 nucleotide sequence: TGTGCCAGCACCGAGGGAAGGACTTATGGCTACACCTTC. This encodes CASTEGRTYGYTF.

V usage is TRBV5-1 and J usage is TRBJ2-2, with D perhaps TRBD1 (6 bases). Trimming took off 4 bases at V and 2 bases at J, with 12 bases between the two ends. The CDR3 is 15 amino acids. CDR1 SGHRS and CDR2 YFSETQ come from the germline V gene. The CDR3, as DNA: TGCGCCAGCAGCGCCCGGGACATAAACACCGGGGAGCTGTTTTTT. As protein: CASSARDINTGELFF.

V gene TRBV2 combines with J gene TRBJ1-5; 9 positions match TRBD1. The CDR3 has 14 amino acids. Germline assignment: CDR1 SNHLY and CDR2 FYNNEI. The trim removed 8 bases at V and 9 bases at J, leaving 11 bases unmatched. The CDR3 loop is CASSPGTGIRPQHF. In DNA form, the CDR3 reads TGTGCCAGCTCCCCCGGGACAGGGATCCGGCCCCAGCATTTT.

This chain links TRBV4-1 with TRBJ1-5, with 7 bases matching TRBD1. This CDR3 is built from 16 residues. From germline, CDR1 is MGHRA and CDR2 YSYEKL. With V trimmed by 0 bases and J by 7 bases, 9 bases remained unmatched. This CDR3 reads CASSQELGLQGQPQHF. DNA for the CDR3: TGCGCCAGCAGCCAAGAATTAGGGTTACAGGGGCAGCCCCAGCATTTT.

V is TRBV5-1 and J is TRBJ2-3; TRBD2 agrees at 13 bases. The CDR3 runs 16 residues. Per the germline V gene, CDR1 is SGHRS and CDR2 is YFSETQ. V lost 4 bases, J lost 5 bases, and 7 bases stayed unmatched. The CDR3 coding sequence is TGCGCCAGCAGCAAAACTAGCGGGGGGGCTGAAGATACGCAGTATTTT. Translating gives CASSKTSGGAEDTQYF. The full variable domain, completed using reference TRBV5-1 and TRBJ2-3, is KAGVTQTPRYLIKTRGQQVTLSCSPISGHRSVSWYQQTPGQGLQFLFEYFSETQRNKGNFPGRFSGRQFSNSRSEMNVSTLELGDSALYLCASSKTSGGAEDTQYFGPGTRLTVL.

The sample holds one count of this clone. This sequence joins TRBV6-4 and TRBJ1-6; D is undetermined. This CDR3 spans 14 amino acids. The V end was cut by 6 bases, the J end by 9 bases, with 15 bases between. Germline CDR1 reads MRHNA; CDR2 reads SNTAGT. As DNA, the CDR3 is TGTGCCAGCAGGGGAGGCTACGGAGCTTCACCCCTCCACTTT. Translation gives CASRGGYGASPLHF.

This chain uses TRBV28 with TRBJ1-1; D uncertain. The CDR3 consists of 13 residues. The germline V gene has CDR1 MDHEN and CDR2 SYDVKM. V lost 2 bases and J 11 bases, leaving 15 bases between the germline ends. The DNA of the CDR3 is TGTGCCAGCAGTTTAGTTACGGCACGGAGGGCTTTCTTT. Amino acids: CASSLVTARRAFF.

Concerning this clone itself: No DNA is shown, since the ends of the CDR3 on it are uncertain; the CDR3 is the one TCRdb lists. The V call is TRBV28, the J call TRBJ1-5; the table's D call TRBD1 went unverified against the DNA. Germline assignment: CDR1 MDHEN and CDR2 SYDVKM. The CDR3 adds up to 13 amino acids, both ends counted. CDR3 sequence reads: CASSTHRDSPSIF.

DNA of the CDR3: TGTGCCAGCTCGGGACAGGGGAACACTGAAGCTTTCTTT. This encodes CASSGQGNTEAFF. The rearrangement joins TRBV18 to TRBJ1-1; 9 bases fit TRBD1. Germline V gene data show CDR1 as KGHSH and CDR2 as LQKENI. CDR3 size: 13 residues. J was trimmed by 1 base and V by 6 bases; bases with no gene match: 0.

This clone was counted once. The chain combines TRBV28 with TRBJ1-4; possibly TRBD1 for D (6 bases). The V and J ends lost 2 bases and 7 bases respectively, with 17 bases between them. The CDR3 runs to 16 residues. In germline, CDR1 is MDHEN, CDR2 SYDVKM. Here the CDR3 reads CASSLHGTGYSEKLFF. CDR3 in DNA: TGTGCCAGCAGTTTACATGGAACAGGGTACAGTGAAAAACTGTTTTTT.

This sequence joins TRBV6-1 and TRBJ1-2, with D possibly being TRBD1 (5 bases). Germline lookup yields CDR1 MNHNS and CDR2 SASEGT. Trimming pared 6 bases from V and 4 bases from J, leaving 15 bases between. This CDR3 spans 14 amino acids. The CDR3 nucleotides are TGTGCCAGCAGGGGGCACGGGAGGGGCTATGGCTACACCTTC. Translation: CASRGHGRGYGYTF.

This chain links TRBV6-1 with TRBJ2-5; 7 bases are a match to TRBD1. The CDR3 sequence is 13 residues long. From germline, CDR1 is MNHNS and CDR2 SASEGT. V shed 4 bases, J shed 5 bases, and the junction held 4 bases outside the gene matches. For the CDR3, the DNA is TGTGCCAGCAGTGCCAGGGGGTCTGAGACCCAGTACTTC. Translation gives CASSARGSETQYF.

The chain couples TRBV11-2 to TRBJ2-2; TRBD2 might be the D (5 bases). The CDR3 loop spans 16 amino acids. Looked up from germline, CDR1 is SGHAT and CDR2 is FQNNGV. V was clipped by 6 bases and J by 7 bases, with 21 bases between them. CDR3: CASRRTPGIDGGELFF. DNA of the CDR3: TGTGCCAGCAGACGGACCCCCGGGATAGATGGCGGGGAGCTGTTTTTT.

This clone appeared once. The chain recombines TRBV2 with TRBJ2-3, with D possibly being TRBD2 (5 bases). Trimming stripped 2 bases from V and 6 bases from J, with 21 bases between. Per germline, CDR1 SNHLY and CDR2 FYNNEI. The CDR3 runs to 17 residues. CDR3 DNA: TGTGCCAGCAGTGAACAGGAACGAGGAGGTAGTATCGATACGCAGTATTTT. It yields the protein CASSEQERGGSIDTQYF.

The V gene is TRBV10-3, the J gene TRBJ2-1; 9 bases match TRBD2. CDR3 length: 16 residues. The J segment lost 5 bases and the V segment lost 7 bases, leaving 12 bases of the junction unmatched. Germline V lookup: CDR1 ENHRY, CDR2 SYGVKD. The DNA for the CDR3 is TGTGCCATCACCGGTGGGGGTCTAGCGGGGAACAATGAGCAGTTCTTC. Translation gives CAITGGGLAGNNEQFF.

The V call is TRBV5-8, the J call TRBJ1-3, with D maybe TRBD1 (5 bases). V gave up 8 bases and J gave up 0 bases, with 18 bases separating them. CDR3 length: 16 amino acids. CDR1 and CDR2 (germline): SGHTS, YDEGEE. Here the CDR3 reads CASSRQSTSSGNTIYF. The DNA of the CDR3 is TGTGCCAGTTCTAGACAGTCCACGAGCTCTGGAAACACCATATATTTT.

This clone turned up a few times. The J gene is TRBJ1-4, the V gene TRBV4-1; D unresolved. The CDR3 is 15 residues long. Deletions cut 1 base from V and 7 bases from J, with 13 bases between. Germline V CDR1 and CDR2: MGHRA, YSYEKL. The CDR3 spells CASSQVGSEGEKLFF. The CDR3 DNA reads TGCGCCAGCAGCCAAGTTGGGTCCGAGGGTGAAAAACTGTTTTTT.

The V and J genes are TRBV7-9 and TRBJ1-1; no clear D. V was clipped by 5 bases and J by 8 bases, with 12 bases between them. Germline CDR1 is SEHNR and CDR2 is FQNEAQ (reference sequence). This CDR3 is 12 amino acids long. CDR3 DNA: TGTGCCAGCAGCCATTACAGTGACGAAGCTTTCTTT. It specifies CASSHYSDEAFF. The full variable domain, completed using reference TRBV7-9 and TRBJ1-1, is DTGVSQNPRHKITKRGQNVTFRCDPISEHNRLYWYRQTLGQGPEFLTYFQNEAQLEKSRLLSDRFSAERPKGSFSTLEIQRTEQGDSAMYLCASSHYSDEAFFGQGTRLTVV.